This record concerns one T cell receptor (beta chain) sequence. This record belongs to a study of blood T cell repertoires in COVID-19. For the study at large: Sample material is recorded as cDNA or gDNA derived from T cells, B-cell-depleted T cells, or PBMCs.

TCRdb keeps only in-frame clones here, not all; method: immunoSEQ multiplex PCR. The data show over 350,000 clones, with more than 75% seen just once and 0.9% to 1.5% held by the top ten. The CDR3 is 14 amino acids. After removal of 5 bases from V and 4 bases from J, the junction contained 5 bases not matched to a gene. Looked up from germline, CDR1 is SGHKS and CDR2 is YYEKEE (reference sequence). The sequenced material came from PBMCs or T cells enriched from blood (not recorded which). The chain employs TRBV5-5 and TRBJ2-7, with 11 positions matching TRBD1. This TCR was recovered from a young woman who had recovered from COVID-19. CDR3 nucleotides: TGTGCCAGCAGGAGGACAGGGGGCAATTACGAGCAGTACTTC. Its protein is CASRRTGGNYEQYF. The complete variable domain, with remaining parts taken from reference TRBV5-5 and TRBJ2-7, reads DAGVTQSPTHLIKTRGQQVTLRCSPISGHKSVSWYQQVLGQGPQFIFQYYEKEERGRGNFPDRFSARQFPNYSSELNVNALLLGDSALYLCASRRTGGNYEQYFGPGTRLTVT.